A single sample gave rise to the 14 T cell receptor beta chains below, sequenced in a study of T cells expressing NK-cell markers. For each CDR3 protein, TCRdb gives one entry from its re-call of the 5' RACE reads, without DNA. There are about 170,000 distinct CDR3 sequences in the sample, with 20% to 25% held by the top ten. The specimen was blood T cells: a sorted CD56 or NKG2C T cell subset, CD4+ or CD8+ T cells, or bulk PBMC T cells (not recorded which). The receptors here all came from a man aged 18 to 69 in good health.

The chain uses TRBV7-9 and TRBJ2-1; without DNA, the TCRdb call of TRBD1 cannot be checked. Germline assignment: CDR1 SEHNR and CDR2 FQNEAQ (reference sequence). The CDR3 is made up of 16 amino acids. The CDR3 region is CASSRPGTGIFHEQFF.

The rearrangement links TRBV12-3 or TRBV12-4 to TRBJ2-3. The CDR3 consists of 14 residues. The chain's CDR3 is CASSPMGSTDTQYF.

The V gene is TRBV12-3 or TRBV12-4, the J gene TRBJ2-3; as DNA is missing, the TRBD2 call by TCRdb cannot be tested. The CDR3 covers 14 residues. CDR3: CASGLRGGTDTQYF.

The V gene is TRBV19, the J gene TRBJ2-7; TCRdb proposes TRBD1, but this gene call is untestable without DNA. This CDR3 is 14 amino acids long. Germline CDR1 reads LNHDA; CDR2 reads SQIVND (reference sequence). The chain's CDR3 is CASSPGQGNYEQYF.

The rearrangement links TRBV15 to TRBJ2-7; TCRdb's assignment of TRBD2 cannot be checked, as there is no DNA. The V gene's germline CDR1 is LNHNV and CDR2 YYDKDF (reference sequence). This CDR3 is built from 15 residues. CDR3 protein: CATSTSTGGSYEQYF.

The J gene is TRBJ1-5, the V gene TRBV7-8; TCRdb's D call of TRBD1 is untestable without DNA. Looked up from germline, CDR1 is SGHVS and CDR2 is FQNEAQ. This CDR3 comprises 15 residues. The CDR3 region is CASSLNHRGDQPQHF.

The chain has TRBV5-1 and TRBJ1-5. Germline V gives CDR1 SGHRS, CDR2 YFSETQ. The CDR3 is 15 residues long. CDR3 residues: CASSQRGGPDKPQHF. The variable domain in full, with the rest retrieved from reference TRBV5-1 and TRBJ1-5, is KAGVTQTPRYLIKTRGQQVTLSCSPISGHRSVSWYQQTPGQGLQFLFEYFSETQRNKGNFPGRFSGRQFSNSRSEMNVSTLELGDSALYLCASSQRGGPDKPQHFGDGTRLSIL.

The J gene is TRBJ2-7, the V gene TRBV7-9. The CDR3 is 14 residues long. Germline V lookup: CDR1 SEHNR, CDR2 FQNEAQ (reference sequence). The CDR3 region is CASSEAAETYEQYF.

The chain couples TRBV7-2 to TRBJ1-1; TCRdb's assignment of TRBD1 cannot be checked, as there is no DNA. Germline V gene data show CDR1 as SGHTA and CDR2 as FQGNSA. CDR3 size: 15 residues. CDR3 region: CASSPTLGQVARAFF.

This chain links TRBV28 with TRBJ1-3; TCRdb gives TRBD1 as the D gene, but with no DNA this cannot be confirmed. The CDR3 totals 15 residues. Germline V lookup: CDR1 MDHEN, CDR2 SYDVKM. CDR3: CASSPLSYSGNTIYF.

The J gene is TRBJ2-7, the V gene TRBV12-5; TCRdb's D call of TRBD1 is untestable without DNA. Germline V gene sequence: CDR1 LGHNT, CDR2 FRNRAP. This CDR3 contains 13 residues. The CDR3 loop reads CASGLVPGLEQYF. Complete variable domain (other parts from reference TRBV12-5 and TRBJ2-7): DARVTQTPRHKVTEMGQEVTMRCQPILGHNTVFWYRQTMMQGLELLAYFRNRAPLDDSGMPKDRFSAEMPDATLATLKIQPSEPRDSAVYFCASGLVPGLEQYFGPGTRLTVT.

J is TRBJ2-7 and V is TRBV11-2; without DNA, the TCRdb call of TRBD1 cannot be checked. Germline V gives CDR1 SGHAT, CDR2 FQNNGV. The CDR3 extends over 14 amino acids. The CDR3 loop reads CASSEGQGPGEQYF. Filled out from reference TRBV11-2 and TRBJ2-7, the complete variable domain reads EAGVAQSPRYKIIEKRQSVAFWCNPISGHATLYWYQQILGQGPKLLIQFQNNGVVDDSQLPKDRFSAERLKGVDSTLKIQPAKLEDSAVYLCASSEGQGPGEQYFGPGTRLTVT.

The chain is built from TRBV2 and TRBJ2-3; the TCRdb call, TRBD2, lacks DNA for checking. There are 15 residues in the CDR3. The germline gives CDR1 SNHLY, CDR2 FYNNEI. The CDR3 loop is CASPRSGGAGDTQYF. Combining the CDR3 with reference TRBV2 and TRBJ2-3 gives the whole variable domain EPEVTQTPSHQVTQMGQEVILRCVPISNHLYFYWYRQILGQKVEFLVSFYNNEISEKSEIFDDQFSVERPDGSNFTLKIRSTKLEDSAMYFCASPRSGGAGDTQYFGPGTRLTVL.

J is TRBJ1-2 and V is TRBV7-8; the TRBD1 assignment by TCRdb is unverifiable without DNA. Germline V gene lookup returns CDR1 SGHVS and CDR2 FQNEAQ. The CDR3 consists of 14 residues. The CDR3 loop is CASSLQGQYYGYTF.